These 14 T cell receptor beta chains were all obtained from the same sample, sequenced in a study of T cells in women clearing cervical HPV infection. Data came from immunoSEQ multiplex PCR; TCRdb stores just in-frame clones and leaves some out. Recorded for this sample: around 33,000 clones. The sample comprised blood buffy coat. The receptors shown here come from a woman between 18 and 75 years old with a cervical HPV16 infection that either progressed to CIN3+ or cleared (not recorded which).

Comments on this clone: The read ends 3 residues before the CDR3 terminus; that terminus is restored from the germline J gene. This chain uses TRBV2 with TRBJ1-2; TRBD1 aligns across 8 bases. V shed 8 bases, J shed 6 bases, and the junction held 8 bases outside the gene matches. The germline V gene encodes CDR1 SNHLY and CDR2 FYNNEI. This CDR3 comprises 13 residues. Partial CDR3 DNA: TGTGCCAGCGAAGAGGACAGGGATGATGGC. Translated, it gives CASEEDRDDG. The entire CDR3 reads CASEEDRDDGYTF.

A note on this clone: The read ends 3 residues early relative to the CDR3; the germline J gene fills the gap. The chain couples TRBV20-1 to TRBJ2-3; D is perhaps TRBD2 (6 bases). The CDR3 covers 14 residues. The germline gives CDR1 DFQATT, CDR2 SNEGSKA (reference sequence). The CDR3 reads CSARDLGSSSAQYF. The covered CDR3 bases are TGCAGTGCTAGAGATCTCGGGTCGTCTAGCGCG.

Comments on this clone: The read ends 3 residues early relative to the CDR3; the germline J gene fills the gap. This chain joins TRBV11-2 and TRBJ1-2; TRBD1 might be the D (5 bases). The CDR3 runs to 13 residues. Germline values: CDR1 SGHAT, CDR2 FQNNGV. Here the CDR3 reads CASGSQGFYGYTF. The sequenced part of the CDR3 DNA is TGTGCCAGCGGGTCCCAGGGCTTTTACGGC.

As to this clone: Its ends do not fully match the called genes, so a read error is possible. Sequencing ends 3 residues short of the CDR3 end; the germline J gene provides the rest. V is TRBV7-3 and J is TRBJ2-2; a possible D gene is TRBD1 (7 bases). Germline V gene sequence: CDR1 SGHTA, CDR2 FQGTGA. The CDR3 is 15 residues long. The CDR3 loop is CAGSSTGTGANVLFF. The part of the CDR3 DNA that was read is TGTGCCGGCAGCTCGACAGGGACTGGGGCCAACGTG.

Of note for this clone: The read gets to within 3 residues of the CDR3 end, and the germline J gene fills in the rest. This chain joins TRBV19 and TRBJ2-1, with D perhaps TRBD2 (5 bases). CDR1 is LNHDA and CDR2 is SQIVND in the germline V gene (reference sequence). The CDR3 spans 13 residues. Trimming left V 6 bases short and J 4 bases short, with 10 bases between. CDR3 protein: CASSRTLYNEQFF. Incomplete CDR3 DNA: TGTGCCAGTAGCCGGACTCTTTACAATGAG.

Concerning this clone itself: The sequenced fragment ends 3 residues before the CDR3 boundary, so the rest is inferred from the germline J gene. The chain recombines TRBV12-3 or TRBV12-4 with TRBJ2-3; 8 bases agree with TRBD2. With 5 bases clipped from V and 1 base from J, the junction kept 11 bases outside the gene matches. This CDR3 contains 17 residues. CDR3 bases read: TGTGCCAGCAGTATCTCCTTGGCGGGAGGAGGCACAGATACG. It encodes CASSISLAGGGTDT. The CDR3 as a whole reads CASSISLAGGGTDTQYF.

As regards this clone: The read halts 3 residues ahead of the CDR3 end, with the missing end drawn from the germline J gene. The rearrangement links TRBV2 to TRBJ2-1; D may be TRBD2 (5 bases). Germline CDR1 and CDR2: SNHLY and FYNNEI. The CDR3 sequence is 14 residues long. V shed 4 bases and J shed 5 bases, with 12 bases lying between them. The covered CDR3 bases are TGTGCCAGCAGTGTCAGCGGCAGGAACAATGAG. This translates into CASSVSGRNNE. From start to end, the CDR3 is CASSVSGRNNEQFF.

Turning to this clone: The missing CDR3 end, 3 residues past where the read stops, is filled in from the germline J gene. V gene TRBV7-2 combines with J gene TRBJ1-2; TRBD1 might be the D (5 bases). The CDR3 consists of 13 residues. In germline, CDR1 is SGHTA, CDR2 FQGNSA. CDR3 sequence reads: CASSLALGAGYTF. The part of the CDR3 DNA that was read is TGTGCCAGCAGCTTAGCGCTAGGGGCCGGC.

Regarding this clone: The CDR3 end falls 3 residues outside the read, so it is completed with the germline J gene. The chain joins TRBV7-2 to TRBJ1-1, with D maybe TRBD1 (6 bases). The CDR3 has 13 amino acids. In germline, CDR1 is SGHTA, CDR2 FQGNSA. The CDR3 loop reads CASSFGTTYEAFF. CDR3 DNA, as far as it was read: TGTGCCAGCAGCTTCGGGACAACCTACGAG.

Notes on this clone: The missing CDR3 end, 3 residues past where the read stops, is filled in from the germline J gene. The V call is TRBV28, the J call TRBJ2-7, with TRBD2 as a possible D gene (7 bases). Germline CDR1 reads MDHEN; CDR2 reads SYDVKM. The CDR3 covers 13 residues. The ends were cut back, 11 bases at V and 0 bases at J, with 14 bases in the middle. The CDR3 sequence: CAALGGHSYEQYF. The CDR3 DNA, read in part, is TGTGCCGCATTGGGGGGGCACTCCTACGAG.

Worth noting for this clone: The missing CDR3 end, 3 residues past where the read stops, is filled in from the germline J gene. The V gene is TRBV7-8, the J gene TRBJ1-2; 9 nucleotides match TRBD1. This CDR3 has 15 residues. The V gene's germline CDR1 is SGHVS and CDR2 FQNEAQ. Incomplete CDR3 DNA: TGTGCCAGCAGCTTAGAAACAGGGGGCTTGGAAGGC. It translates to CASSLETGGLEG. The CDR3 reads in full as CASSLETGGLEGYTF.

Remarks on this clone: The CDR3 end falls 3 residues outside the read, so it is completed with the germline J gene. The chain recombines TRBV6-2 or TRBV6-3 with TRBJ1-1; D remains unclear. CDR1 and CDR2 (germline): MNHEY, SVGEGT. This CDR3 region has 12 residues. The ends were cut back, 2 bases at V and 6 bases at J, with 7 bases in the middle. Incomplete CDR3 DNA: TGTGCCAGCAGTTACGAGGGCGCTGAA. Its translation is CASSYEGAE. The full CDR3 sequence reads CASSYEGAEAFF.

Comment on this clone: The CDR3 end falls 3 residues outside the read, so it is completed with the germline J gene. The J gene is TRBJ2-3, the V gene TRBV11-3, with TRBD1 matching 10 bases. CDR3 length equals 15 residues. Germline CDR1 and CDR2: SGHNT and YENEEA. Trimming at V came to 5 bases and at J to 2 bases, leaving 4 bases not matched to a gene. CDR3 DNA (partial): TGTGCCAGCAGCCCCGGGACAGGGGTCACAGATACG. As protein: CASSPGTGVTDT. The CDR3 reads in full as CASSPGTGVTDTQYF.

With respect to this clone: The read ends 3 residues early relative to the CDR3; the germline J gene fills the gap. This chain joins TRBV4-1 and TRBJ2-7; TRBD1 aligns across 7 bases. CDR1 MGHRA and CDR2 YSYEKL come from the germline V gene. With 1 base clipped from V and 6 bases from J, the junction kept 12 bases outside the gene matches. There are 16 residues in the CDR3. The CDR3 loop is CASSQVRQGTRTEQYF. The CDR3 DNA, read in part, is TGCGCCAGCAGCCAAGTTCGACAGGGAACGCGAACCGAG.